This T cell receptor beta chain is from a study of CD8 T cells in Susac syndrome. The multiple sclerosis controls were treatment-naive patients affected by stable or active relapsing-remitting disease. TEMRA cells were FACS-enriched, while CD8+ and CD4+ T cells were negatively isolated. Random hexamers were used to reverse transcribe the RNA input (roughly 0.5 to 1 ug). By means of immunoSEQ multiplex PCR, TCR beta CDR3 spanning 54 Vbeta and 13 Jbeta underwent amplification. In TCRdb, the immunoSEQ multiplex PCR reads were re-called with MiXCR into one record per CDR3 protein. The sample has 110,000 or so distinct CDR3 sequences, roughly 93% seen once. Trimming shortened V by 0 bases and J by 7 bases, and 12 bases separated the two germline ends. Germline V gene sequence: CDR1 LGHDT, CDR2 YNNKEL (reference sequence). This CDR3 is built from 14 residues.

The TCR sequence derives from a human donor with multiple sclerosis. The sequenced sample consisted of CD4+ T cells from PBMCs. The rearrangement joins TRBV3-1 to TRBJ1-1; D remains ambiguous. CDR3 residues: CASSQEGRRDEAFF. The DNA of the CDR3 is TGTGCCAGCAGCCAAGAAGGGAGGCGGGATGAAGCTTTCTTT.